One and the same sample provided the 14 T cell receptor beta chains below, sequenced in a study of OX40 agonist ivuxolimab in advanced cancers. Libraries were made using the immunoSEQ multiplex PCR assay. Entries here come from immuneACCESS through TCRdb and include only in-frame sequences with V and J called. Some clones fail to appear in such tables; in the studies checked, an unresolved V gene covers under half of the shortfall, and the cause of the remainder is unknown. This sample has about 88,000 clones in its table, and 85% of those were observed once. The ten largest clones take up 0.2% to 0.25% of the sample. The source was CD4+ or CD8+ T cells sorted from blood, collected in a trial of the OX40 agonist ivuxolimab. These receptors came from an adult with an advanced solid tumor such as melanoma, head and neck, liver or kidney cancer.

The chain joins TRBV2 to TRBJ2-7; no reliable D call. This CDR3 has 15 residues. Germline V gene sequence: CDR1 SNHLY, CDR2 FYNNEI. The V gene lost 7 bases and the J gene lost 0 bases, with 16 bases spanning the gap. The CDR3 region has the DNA TGTGCCAGCACCCAGACACTTACCAGCTCCTACGAGCAGTACGTC. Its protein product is CASTQTLTSSYEQYV.

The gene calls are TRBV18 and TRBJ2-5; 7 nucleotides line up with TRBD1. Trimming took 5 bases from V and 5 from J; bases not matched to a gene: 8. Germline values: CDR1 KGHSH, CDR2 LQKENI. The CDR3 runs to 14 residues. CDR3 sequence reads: CASSSGTEFETQYF. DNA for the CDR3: TGTGCCAGCTCATCCGGGACAGAGTTCGAGACCCAGTACTTC.

CDR3 coding DNA: TGCAGTGCTATTACAGGAGAGCCCCAGCATTTT. Protein sequence: CSAITGEPQHF. The rearrangement uses TRBV20-1 and TRBJ1-5, with D possibly TRBD1 on 5 matching bases. V was trimmed by 4 bases and J by 8 bases, leaving 9 bases between them. This CDR3 has 11 amino acids. Looked up from germline, CDR1 is DFQATT and CDR2 is SNEGSKA (reference sequence).

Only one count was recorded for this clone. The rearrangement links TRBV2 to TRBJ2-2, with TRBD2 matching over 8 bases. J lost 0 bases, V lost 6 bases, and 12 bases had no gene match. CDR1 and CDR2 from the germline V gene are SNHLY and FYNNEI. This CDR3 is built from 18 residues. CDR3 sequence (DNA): TGTGCCAGCAGGTCCTTTTTTGGACTAGCCTCGAACACCGGGGAGCTGTTTTTT. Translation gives CASRSFFGLASNTGELFF.

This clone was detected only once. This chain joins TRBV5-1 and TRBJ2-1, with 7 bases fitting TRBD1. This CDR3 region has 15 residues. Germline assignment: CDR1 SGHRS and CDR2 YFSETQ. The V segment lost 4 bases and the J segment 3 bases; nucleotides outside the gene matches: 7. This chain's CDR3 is CASSTTGESYNEQFF. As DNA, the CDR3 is TGCGCCAGCAGCACAACAGGGGAGAGCTACAATGAGCAGTTCTTC.

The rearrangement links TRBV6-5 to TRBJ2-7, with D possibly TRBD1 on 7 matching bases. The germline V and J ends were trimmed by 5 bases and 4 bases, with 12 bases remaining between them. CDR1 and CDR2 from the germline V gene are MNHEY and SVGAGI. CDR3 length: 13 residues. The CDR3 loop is CASSNRGGYEQYV. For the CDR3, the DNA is TGTGCCAGCAGTAACAGGGGAGGATACGAGCAGTACGTC.

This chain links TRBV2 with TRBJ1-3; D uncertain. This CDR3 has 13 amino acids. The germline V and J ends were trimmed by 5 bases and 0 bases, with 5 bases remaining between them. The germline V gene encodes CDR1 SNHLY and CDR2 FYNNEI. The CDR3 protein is CASSTDSGNTIYF. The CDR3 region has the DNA TGTGCCAGCAGTACCGACTCTGGAAACACCATATATTTT. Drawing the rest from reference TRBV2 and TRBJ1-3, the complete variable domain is EPEVTQTPSHQVTQMGQEVILRCVPISNHLYFYWYRQILGQKVEFLVSFYNNEISEKSEIFDDQFSVERPDGSNFTLKIRSTKLEDSAMYFCASSTDSGNTIYFGEGSWLTVV.

In DNA, the CDR3 is TGTGCCAGCACCTCCCGGGGACAGCCGAACACCGGGGAGCTGTTTTTT. Its translation is CASTSRGQPNTGELFF. This chain connects TRBV7-9 to TRBJ2-2, with TRBD1 matching over 7 bases. The CDR3 totals 16 residues. Germline loops: CDR1 SEHNR, CDR2 FQNEAQ (reference sequence). V shed 7 bases and J 0 bases; nucleotides not matched to a gene: 8.

CDR3 sequence: CASSFKGGGEKDRLYEQYF. The DNA for the CDR3 is TGTGCCAGCAGCTTCAAAGGCGGGGGGGAAAAGGACCGCCTTTACGAGCAGTACTTC. The genes are TRBV21-1 and TRBJ2-7; TRBD2 was called by the table and not checked on the DNA. TRBV21-1 corresponds to a pseudogene. The CDR3 is 19 amino acids.

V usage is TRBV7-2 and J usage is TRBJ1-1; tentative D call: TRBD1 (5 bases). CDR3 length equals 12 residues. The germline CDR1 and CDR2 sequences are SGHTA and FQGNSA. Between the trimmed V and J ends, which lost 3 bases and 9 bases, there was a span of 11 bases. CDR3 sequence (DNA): TGTGCCAGCAGCTTTCCGGGACTCCAAGCTTTCTTT. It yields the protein CASSFPGLQAFF.

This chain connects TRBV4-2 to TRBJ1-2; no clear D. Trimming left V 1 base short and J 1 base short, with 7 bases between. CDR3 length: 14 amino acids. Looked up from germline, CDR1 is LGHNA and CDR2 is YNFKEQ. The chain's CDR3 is CASSQGASNYGYTF. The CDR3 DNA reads TGTGCCAGCAGCCAAGGAGCCAGTAACTATGGCTACACCTTC.

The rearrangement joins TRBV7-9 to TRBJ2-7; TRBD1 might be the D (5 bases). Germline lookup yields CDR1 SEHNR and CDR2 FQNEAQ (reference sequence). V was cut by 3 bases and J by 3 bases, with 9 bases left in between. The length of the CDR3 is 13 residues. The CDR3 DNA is TGTGCCAGCAGCTTTAGGGGTATCTACGAGCAGTACGTC. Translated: CASSFRGIYEQYV.

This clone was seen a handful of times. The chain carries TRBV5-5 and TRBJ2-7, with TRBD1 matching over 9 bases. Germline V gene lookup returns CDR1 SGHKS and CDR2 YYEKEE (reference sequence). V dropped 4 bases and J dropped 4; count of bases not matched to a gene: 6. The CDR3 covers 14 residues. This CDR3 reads CASSPGQGGYEQYF. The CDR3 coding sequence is TGTGCCAGCAGCCCGGGACAGGGAGGGTACGAGCAGTACTTC.

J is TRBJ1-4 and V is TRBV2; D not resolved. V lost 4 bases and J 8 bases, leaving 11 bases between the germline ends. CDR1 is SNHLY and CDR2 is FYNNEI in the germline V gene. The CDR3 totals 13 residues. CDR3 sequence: CASSVERREKLFF. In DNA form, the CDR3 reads TGTGCCAGCAGTGTTGAGCGGAGAGAAAAACTGTTTTTT.